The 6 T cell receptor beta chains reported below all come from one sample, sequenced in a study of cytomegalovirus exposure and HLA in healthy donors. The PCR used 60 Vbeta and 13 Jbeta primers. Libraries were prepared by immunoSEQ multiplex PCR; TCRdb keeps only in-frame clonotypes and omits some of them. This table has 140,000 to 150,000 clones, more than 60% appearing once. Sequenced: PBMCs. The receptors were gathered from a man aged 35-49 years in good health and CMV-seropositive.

Here the CDR3 DNA reads TGCAGCGTTGATGAAGGGAGCGATTACACAGATACGCAGTATTTT. Residues: CSVDEGSDYTDTQYF. This chain connects TRBV29-1 to TRBJ2-3; D may be TRBD2 (5 bases). The CDR3 is made up of 15 amino acids. Germline V gene data show CDR1 as SQVTM and CDR2 as ANQGSEA. The V and J ends lost 3 bases and 2 bases respectively, with 15 bases between them.

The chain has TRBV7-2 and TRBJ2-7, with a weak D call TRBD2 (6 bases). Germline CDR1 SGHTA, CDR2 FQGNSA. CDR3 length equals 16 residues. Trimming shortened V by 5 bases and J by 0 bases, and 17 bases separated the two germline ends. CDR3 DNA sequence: TGTGCCAGCAGCCCGAGAGCGGGTACTAGCTCCTACGAGCAGTACTTC. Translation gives CASSPRAGTSSYEQYF.

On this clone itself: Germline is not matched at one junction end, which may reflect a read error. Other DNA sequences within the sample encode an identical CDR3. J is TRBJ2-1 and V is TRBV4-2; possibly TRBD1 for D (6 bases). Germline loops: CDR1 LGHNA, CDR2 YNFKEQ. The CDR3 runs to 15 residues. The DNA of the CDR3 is TGTGCCAGCAGTCAAGTCTTGGGGGCCTCTAATGAGCAGTTCTTC. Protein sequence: CASSQVLGASNEQFF.

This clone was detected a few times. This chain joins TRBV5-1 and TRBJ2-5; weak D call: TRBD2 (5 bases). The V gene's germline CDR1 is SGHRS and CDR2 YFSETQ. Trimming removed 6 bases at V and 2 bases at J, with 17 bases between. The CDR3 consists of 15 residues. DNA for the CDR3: TGCGCCAGCACCCCTCTAGCAGTCTTTCAAGAGACCCAGTACTTC. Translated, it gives CASTPLAVFQETQYF.

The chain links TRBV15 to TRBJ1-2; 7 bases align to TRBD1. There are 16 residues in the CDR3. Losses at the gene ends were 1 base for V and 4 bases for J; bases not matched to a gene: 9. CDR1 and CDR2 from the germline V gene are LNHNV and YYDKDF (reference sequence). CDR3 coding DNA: TGTGCCACCAGCAGAGGCCGGACAGGTAAAGGCTATGGCTACACCTTC. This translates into CATSRGRTGKGYGYTF.

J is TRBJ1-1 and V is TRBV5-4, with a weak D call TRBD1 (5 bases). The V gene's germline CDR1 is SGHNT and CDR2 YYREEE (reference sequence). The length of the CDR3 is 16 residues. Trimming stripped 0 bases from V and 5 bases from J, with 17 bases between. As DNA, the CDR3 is TGTGCCAGCAGCTTGGACGGGGCGGGGGTCGGGACTGAAGCTTTCTTT. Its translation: CASSLDGAGVGTEAFF. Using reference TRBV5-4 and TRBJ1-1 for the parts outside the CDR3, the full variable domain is ETGVTQSPTHLIKTRGQQVTLRCSSQSGHNTVSWYQQALGQGPQFIFQYYREEENGRGNFPPRFSGLQFPNYSSELNVNALELDDSALYLCASSLDGAGVGTEAFFGQGTRLTVV.